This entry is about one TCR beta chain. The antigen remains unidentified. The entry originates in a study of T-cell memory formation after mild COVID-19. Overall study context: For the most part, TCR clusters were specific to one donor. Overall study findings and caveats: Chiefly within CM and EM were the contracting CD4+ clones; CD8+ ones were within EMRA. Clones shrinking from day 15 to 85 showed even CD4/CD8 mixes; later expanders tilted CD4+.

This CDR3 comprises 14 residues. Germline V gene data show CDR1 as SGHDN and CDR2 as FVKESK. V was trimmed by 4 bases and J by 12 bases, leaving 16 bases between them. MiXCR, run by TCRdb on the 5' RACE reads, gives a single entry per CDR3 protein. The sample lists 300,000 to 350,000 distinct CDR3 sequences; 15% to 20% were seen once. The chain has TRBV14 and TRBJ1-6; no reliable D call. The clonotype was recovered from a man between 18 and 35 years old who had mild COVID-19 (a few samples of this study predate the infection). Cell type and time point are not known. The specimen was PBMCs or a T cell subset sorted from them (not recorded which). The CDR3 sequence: CASSRRGGRRPLHF. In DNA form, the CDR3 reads TGTGCCAGCAGCCGCCGGGGTGGGCGTAGACCCCTCCACTTT.